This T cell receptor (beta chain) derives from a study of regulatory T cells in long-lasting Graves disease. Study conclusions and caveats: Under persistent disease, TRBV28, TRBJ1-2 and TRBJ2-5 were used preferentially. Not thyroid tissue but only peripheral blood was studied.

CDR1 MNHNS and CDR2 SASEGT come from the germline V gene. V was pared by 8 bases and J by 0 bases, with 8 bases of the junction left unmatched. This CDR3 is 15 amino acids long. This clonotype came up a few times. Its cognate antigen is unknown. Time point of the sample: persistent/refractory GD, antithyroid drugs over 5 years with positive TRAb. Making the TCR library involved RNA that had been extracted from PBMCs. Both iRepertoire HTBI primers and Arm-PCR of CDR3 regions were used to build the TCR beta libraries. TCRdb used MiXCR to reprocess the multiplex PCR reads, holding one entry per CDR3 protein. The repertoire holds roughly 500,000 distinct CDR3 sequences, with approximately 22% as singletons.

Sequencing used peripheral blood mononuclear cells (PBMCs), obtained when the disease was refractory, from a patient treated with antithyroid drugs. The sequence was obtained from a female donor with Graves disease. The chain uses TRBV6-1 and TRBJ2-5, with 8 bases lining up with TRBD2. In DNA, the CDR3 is TGTGCCAGCCCCGGGAGGGGTGGGCACCAAGAGACCCAGTACTTC. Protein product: CASPGRGGHQETQYF.